This entry concerns a single TCR beta chain. These data originate in a study of T cell changes during pregnancy in multiple sclerosis. Here immunoSEQ multiplex PCR was the method, and the copy in TCRdb shows in-frame clones only, minus some. The table shows some 40,000 clones, with 80% to 90% occurring only once. The junction had 4 bases not matched to a gene; V was cut back by 0 bases and J by 6 bases. The CDR3 runs 14 residues. CDR1 SGHRS and CDR2 YFSETQ come from the germline V gene. The sequence came from a female donor with multiple sclerosis, enrolled in a pregnancy study. The rearrangement links TRBV5-1 to TRBJ2-7, with TRBD1 identical over 9 bases. The sample in question was CD4+ T cells from peripheral blood mononuclear cells, obtained in the first trimester of pregnancy. The CDR3, as DNA: TGCGCCAGCAGCTTGGGGGGACAGGGATCCGAGCAGTACTTC. It encodes CASSLGGQGSEQYF.